This passage covers 25 T cell receptor beta chains from one sample sequenced in a study of cytomegalovirus exposure and HLA in healthy donors. PCR used 60 Vbeta primers and 13 Jbeta primers. Some clones are missing from TCRdb's copy, which holds only in-frame ones; the method was immunoSEQ multiplex PCR. Of about 72,000 clones in the sample, more than 75% were seen once. Material for sequencing was PBMCs. All receptors come from a man aged 40-55 years in good health and CMV-seronegative.

The J gene is TRBJ2-7, the V gene TRBV7-8, with 12 bases matching TRBD1. The CDR3 contains 16 residues. J gave up 0 bases and V 5 bases, and 5 bases lay outside the gene matches. The germline V gene has CDR1 SGHVS and CDR2 FQNEAQ. The CDR3 DNA follows: TGTGCCAGCAGCACTCCGGGACAGGGGGCCTCCTACGAGCAGTACTTC. Its translation: CASSTPGQGASYEQYF. The full variable domain, completed using reference TRBV7-8 and TRBJ2-7, is GAGVSQSPRYKVAKRGQDVALRCDPISGHVSLFWYQQALGQGPEFLTYFQNEAQLDKSGLPSDRFFAERPEGSVSTLKIQRTQQEDSAVYLCASSTPGQGASYEQYFGPGTRLTVT.

This rearrangement joins TRBV7-2 to TRBJ2-4; perhaps TRBD2 as D (6 bases). The CDR3 contains 16 residues. Germline V CDR1 and CDR2: SGHTA, FQGNSA. V was trimmed by 2 bases and J by 6 bases, leaving 17 bases between them. For the CDR3, the DNA is TGTGCCAGCAGCTTAAGTCACCGCTTGGGGGGAAACATTCAGTACTTC. Protein product: CASSLSHRLGGNIQYF.

The CDR3 coding sequence is TGTGCCAGTAAGTGGGGGGACAGCAAATTCTCTGGAAACACCATATATTTT. This sequence encodes CASKWGDSKFSGNTIYF. V is TRBV19 and J is TRBJ1-3, with TRBD1 matching over 7 bases. The CDR3 has 17 residues. V lost 7 bases, J lost 0 bases, and 12 bases stayed unmatched. From germline, CDR1 is LNHDA and CDR2 SQIVND (reference sequence). Full variable domain (remainder filled in from reference TRBV19 and TRBJ1-3): DGGITQSPKYLFRKEGQNVTLSCEQNLNHDAMYWYRQDPGQGLRLIYYSQIVNDFQKGDIAEGYSVSREKKESFPLTVTSAQKNPTAFYLCASKWGDSKFSGNTIYFGEGSWLTVV.

The V and J genes are TRBV28 and TRBJ1-4; 8 positions agree with TRBD1. Trimming cost V 7 bases and J 8 bases; bases outside gene matches: 9. The CDR3 totals 14 residues. Germline values: CDR1 MDHEN, CDR2 SYDVKM. CDR3 nucleotide sequence: TGTGCCAGCACCAAAGGACAGGGCCGCGAAAAACTGTTTTTT. Protein: CASTKGQGREKLFF.

The V and J genes are TRBV4-2 and TRBJ2-1, with D perhaps matching TRBD2 (5 bases). Trimming shortened V by 0 bases and J by 4 bases, and 10 bases separated the two germline ends. CDR3 length: 15 amino acids. CDR1 and CDR2 (germline): LGHNA, YNFKEQ. The CDR3 is CASSQERRVYNEQFF. DNA of the CDR3: TGTGCCAGCAGCCAAGAGAGGCGGGTATACAATGAGCAGTTCTTC.

This clone has a single count. The chain carries TRBV18 and TRBJ2-2; perhaps TRBD2 as D (5 bases). The CDR3 is 16 residues long. V lost 2 bases to trimming and J lost 6 bases, with 16 bases between them. Germline-derived CDR1 and CDR2 are KGHSH and LQKENI. The DNA of the CDR3 is TGTGCCAGCTCACCAGCCGGGGAGCTTGGGGCCGGGGAGCTGTTTTTT. Residues: CASSPAGELGAGELFF.

In its sample, this clone was seen a few times. The CDR3 nucleotides read TGTGCCAGCAGTTACGTACTAGCGAAGGGCACCGGGGAGCTGTTTTTT. Its protein product is CASSYVLAKGTGELFF. The chain has TRBV6-6 and TRBJ2-2; 7 positions match TRBD2. Germline V gene sequence: CDR1 MNHNY, CDR2 SVGAGI (reference sequence). The ends lost 2 bases at V and 4 bases at J; junction bases unmatched: 7. The CDR3 totals 16 residues.

V and J are TRBV28 and TRBJ1-6; possibly TRBD1 for D (6 bases). The CDR3 is 14 amino acids. Germline CDR1 is MDHEN and CDR2 is SYDVKM. Between the trimmed V and J ends, which lost 2 bases and 9 bases, there was a span of 11 bases. This CDR3 reads CASSLGTIRSPLHF. CDR3 DNA sequence: TGTGCCAGCAGTTTAGGGACAATCCGTTCACCCCTCCACTTT.

The chain carries TRBV6-1 and TRBJ1-2, with unresolved D. Trimming shortened V by 1 base and J by 4 bases, and 16 bases separated the two germline ends. The length of the CDR3 is 16 residues. Germline V gives CDR1 MNHNS, CDR2 SASEGT. CDR3 protein: CASSEGYSSIPYGYTF. In DNA, the CDR3 is TGTGCCAGCAGTGAAGGGTATAGCTCAATACCCTATGGCTACACCTTC.

The rearrangement links TRBV2 to TRBJ1-2; D gene uncertain. The CDR3 contains 12 residues. In germline, CDR1 is SNHLY, CDR2 FYNNEI. V lost 11 bases, J lost 4 bases, and 14 bases lay in between. This CDR3 reads CAGFDTAYGYTF. For the CDR3, the DNA is TGTGCCGGGTTCGACACCGCCTATGGCTACACCTTC.

The chain combines TRBV18 with TRBJ2-1; perhaps TRBD2 as D (5 bases). CDR1 is KGHSH, CDR2 LQKENI, per germline. V lost 7 bases and J 6 bases, leaving 16 bases between the germline ends. The CDR3 extends over 14 amino acids. The CDR3 DNA reads as TGTGCCAGCTTCCGGGGTGACTCTTTCAATGAGCAGTTCTTC. Translated: CASFRGDSFNEQFF.

The chain uses TRBV28 and TRBJ1-6; 11 bases map to TRBD1. CDR3 length equals 14 residues. Looked up from germline, CDR1 is MDHEN and CDR2 is SYDVKM. With V trimmed by 4 bases and J by 8 bases, 1 base remained unmatched. CDR3: CASSSGQGDSPLHF. In DNA, the CDR3 is TGTGCCAGCAGTTCGGGACAGGGGGATTCACCCCTCCACTTT.

This chain joins TRBV12-5 and TRBJ1-2; no clear D. CDR1 is LGHNT, CDR2 FRNRAP, per germline. This CDR3 contains 14 residues. V was clipped by 1 base and J by 0 bases, with 6 bases between them. In DNA, the CDR3 is TGTGCTAGTGGTTTGGGCGGAGCTAACTATGGCTACACCTTC. Translating it yields CASGLGGANYGYTF.

J is TRBJ2-1 and V is TRBV5-6; weak D call: TRBD1 (6 bases). Trimming left V 0 bases short and J 8 bases short, with 15 bases between. Germline CDR1 SGHDT, CDR2 YYEEEE. The CDR3 contains 15 residues. The CDR3 sequence: CASSLGTGFLDEQFF. The CDR3 nucleotides read TGTGCCAGCAGCTTGGGTACAGGGTTTCTCGATGAGCAGTTCTTC.

The rearrangement links TRBV18 to TRBJ2-5; perhaps TRBD1 as D (5 bases). CDR3 size: 14 residues. The germline CDR1 and CDR2 sequences are KGHSH and LQKENI. Trimming left V 2 bases short and J 2 bases short, with 9 bases between. DNA of the CDR3: TGTGCCAGCTCACCAGGGGCCCAGCAAGAGACCCAGTACTTC. Its protein is CASSPGAQQETQYF.

The chain joins TRBV10-3 to TRBJ2-1; 10 bases match TRBD2. The V gene end was trimmed by 4 bases and the J gene end by 10 bases; junction bases not matched to a gene: 10. This CDR3 has 15 residues. Per the germline V gene, CDR1 is ENHRY and CDR2 is SYGVKD. The CDR3 protein is CAISGLAGEGGEQFF. Here the CDR3 DNA reads TGTGCCATCAGTGGGCTAGCGGGGGAGGGCGGCGAGCAGTTCTTC.

J is TRBJ2-7 and V is TRBV6-6; 7 nucleotides match TRBD1. The germline gives CDR1 MNHNY, CDR2 SVGAGI (reference sequence). This CDR3 is built from 16 residues. V shed 0 bases, J shed 0 bases, and the junction held 5 bases outside the gene matches. Here the CDR3 DNA reads TGTGCCAGCAGTTACTCGACGGGACAGTCCTCCTACGAGCAGTACTTC. Amino acids: CASSYSTGQSSYEQYF.

This clone appeared a few times. The chain employs TRBV6-5 and TRBJ1-1, with TRBD1 as a possible D gene (5 bases). The CDR3 runs to 13 residues. Germline CDR1 and CDR2: MNHEY and SVGAGI. V was cut by 6 bases and J by 1 base, with 9 bases left in between. The CDR3 DNA follows: TGTGCCAGCAGAAGACAGCAGAACACTGAAGCTTTCTTT. This translates into CASRRQQNTEAFF.

The chain combines TRBV5-6 with TRBJ2-1; the D gene is possibly TRBD2 (6 bases). Deletions cut 2 bases from V and 0 bases from J, with 12 bases between. Germline CDR1 and CDR2: SGHDT and YYEEEE. The CDR3 consists of 16 residues. CDR3 residues: CASSFLAATSYNEQFF. CDR3 nucleotide sequence: TGTGCCAGCAGCTTTTTAGCGGCGACCTCCTACAATGAGCAGTTCTTC.

V usage is TRBV29-1 and J usage is TRBJ1-1; TRBD1 matches at 9 bases. The V gene's germline CDR1 is SQVTM and CDR2 ANQGSEA. Trimming cost V 7 bases and J 3 bases; bases outside gene matches: 12. This CDR3 has 15 amino acids. The CDR3 DNA reads TGCAGCGCCCGAAGGACAGGGGTTGCTCACACTGAAGCTTTCTTT. Its translation is CSARRTGVAHTEAFF.

The J gene is TRBJ2-7, the V gene TRBV30; 8 bases fit TRBD1. Germline trimming cut 0 bases from V and 0 bases from J; bases unmatched to any gene: 4. The germline CDR1 and CDR2 sequences are GTSNPN and SVGIG (reference sequence). The CDR3 loop spans 15 amino acids. For the CDR3, the DNA is TGTGCCTGGAGTGTTGGCAGGGGGCTCTCCTACGAGCAGTACTTC. As protein: CAWSVGRGLSYEQYF.

This clone showed up just once. This chain uses TRBV5-1 with TRBJ2-1, with D tentatively TRBD2 (6 bases). V shed 0 bases and J shed 5 bases, with 12 bases lying between them. Germline loops: CDR1 SGHRS, CDR2 YFSETQ. The CDR3 contains 15 residues. The CDR3 sequence is CASSLAGVTHNEQFF. The DNA for the CDR3 is TGCGCCAGCAGCTTGGCGGGGGTCACCCACAATGAGCAGTTCTTC.

The chain is built from TRBV29-1 and TRBJ1-2; D call uncertain. This CDR3 is built from 10 residues. Germline assignment: CDR1 SQVTM and CDR2 ANQGSEA. V lost 7 bases, J lost 8 bases, and 11 bases lay in between. The chain's CDR3 is CSAGPGGYTF. The CDR3 DNA follows: TGCAGCGCCGGACCGGGGGGCTACACCTTC.

This chain uses TRBV15 with TRBJ1-6, with 8 bases that match TRBD1. This CDR3 contains 14 residues. Germline values: CDR1 LNHNV, CDR2 YYDKDF (reference sequence). The V and J ends lost 4 bases and 7 bases, in that order; junction bases with no gene match: 3. CDR3 amino acids: CATSNSGGNSPLHF. The CDR3 nucleotides read TGTGCCACCAGCAACTCAGGGGGCAATTCACCCCTCCACTTT.

The chain links TRBV18 to TRBJ1-2, with no clear D. CDR1 and CDR2 (germline): KGHSH, LQKENI. The CDR3 runs 14 residues. Deletions cut 4 bases from V and 10 bases from J, with 19 bases between. The CDR3 sequence: CASSLTASTRDYTF. The CDR3 bases are TGTGCCAGCTCACTCACGGCCAGTACTAGGGACTACACCTTC.